These 32 T cell receptor beta chains were all obtained from the same sample, sequenced in a study of T cell changes during pregnancy in multiple sclerosis. Libraries were prepared by immunoSEQ multiplex PCR; TCRdb keeps only in-frame clonotypes and omits some of them. The sample holds about 58,000 clones, roughly nine tenths seen once. The sample in question was CD4+ T cells from peripheral blood mononuclear cells, obtained after pregnancy. These receptors originate from a female donor in good health, enrolled as a control in a pregnancy study.

V is TRBV13 and J is TRBJ1-2; D might be TRBD1 (6 bases). The V gene's germline CDR1 is PRHDT and CDR2 FYEKMQ (reference sequence). CDR3 length: 14 amino acids. Trimming took off 1 base at V and 0 bases at J, with 6 bases between the two ends. CDR3 DNA: TGTGCCAGCAGCTTAGACAGGGCTAACTATGGCTACACCTTC. It yields the protein CASSLDRANYGYTF.

The genes are TRBV9 and TRBJ2-2; 8 bases agree with TRBD2. The J segment lost 1 base and the V segment lost 0 bases, leaving 8 bases of the junction unmatched. Germline loops: CDR1 SGDLS, CDR2 YYNGEE. The CDR3 totals 18 residues. The CDR3 DNA reads as TGTGCCAGCAGCGTAGGGGAGGGGAGCGGGGGGAACACCGGGGAGCTGTTTTTT. Translation gives CASSVGEGSGGNTGELFF.

The chain combines TRBV7-2 with TRBJ2-7, with 8 bases lining up with TRBD2. Germline V gives CDR1 SGHTA, CDR2 FQGNSA. The CDR3 runs 15 residues. After removal of 4 bases from V and 0 bases from J, the junction contained 5 bases not matched to a gene. The chain's CDR3 is CASSWAGGASYEQYF. The CDR3 coding sequence is TGTGCCAGCAGCTGGGCGGGGGGCGCCTCCTACGAGCAGTACTTC.

The J gene is TRBJ1-3, the V gene TRBV5-5, with D maybe TRBD1 (5 bases). Germline loops: CDR1 SGHKS, CDR2 YYEKEE (reference sequence). The CDR3 runs to 15 residues. Trimming took off 1 base at V and 0 bases at J, with 8 bases between the two ends. CDR3 coding DNA: TGTGCCAGCAGCTTGACAGGATACTCTGGAAACACCATATATTTT. It encodes CASSLTGYSGNTIYF.

The genes are TRBV7-9 and TRBJ2-7; TRBD1 matches at 8 bases. CDR1 SEHNR and CDR2 FQNEAQ come from the germline V gene (reference sequence). The CDR3 loop spans 15 amino acids. Losses at the gene ends were 4 bases for V and 6 bases for J; bases not matched to a gene: 11. The CDR3 protein is CASSSSGTGGFEQYF. CDR3 DNA: TGTGCCAGCAGCTCTAGTGGGACAGGAGGGTTCGAGCAGTACTTC.

This chain uses TRBV25-1 with TRBJ2-5; TRBD2 matches 13 bases. This CDR3 contains 15 residues. Germline values: CDR1 MGHDK, CDR2 SYGVNS. V lost 3 bases to trimming and J lost 10 bases; unmatched junction nucleotides: 8. CDR3 residues: CASSERTSGGPGQYF. The CDR3 bases are TGTGCCAGCAGTGAGCGGACTAGCGGGGGCCCCGGCCAGTACTTC.

This clone has a handful of counts. Distinct nucleotide sequences in the sample also encode this CDR3. This chain joins TRBV9 and TRBJ1-1; weak D call: TRBD1 (5 bases). This CDR3 comprises 15 residues. V lost 0 bases and J 2 bases, leaving 11 bases between the germline ends. CDR1 and CDR2 (germline): SGDLS, YYNGEE. The CDR3 nucleotides read TGTGCCAGCAGCGTAGTTGGGGACTTTAACACTGAAGCTTTCTTT. Its translation is CASSVVGDFNTEAFF.

In this sample, this clone turned up once. The chain combines TRBV7-3 with TRBJ2-7, with a possible D match to TRBD2 (6 bases). V was cut by 4 bases and J by 6 bases, with 13 bases left in between. The CDR3 is made up of 13 amino acids. Germline V gene data show CDR1 as SGHTA and CDR2 as FQGTGA. This CDR3 is CASSSNGGPEQYF. DNA for the CDR3: TGTGCCAGCAGCTCCAACGGAGGGCCCGAGCAGTACTTC.

The rearrangement uses TRBV5-8 and TRBJ2-3; 8 bases are shared with TRBD1. The CDR3 sequence is 16 residues long. V dropped 3 bases and J dropped 0; count of bases not matched to a gene: 6. CDR1 and CDR2 from the germline V gene are SGHTS and YDEGEE. The CDR3, as DNA: TGTGCCAGCAGCTCCGGGACAGGAACTAGCACAGATACGCAGTATTTT. It translates to CASSSGTGTSTDTQYF.

The V and J genes are TRBV9 and TRBJ2-7; 11 nucleotides align to TRBD1. CDR1 and CDR2 (germline): SGDLS, YYNGEE. The CDR3 consists of 14 residues. Trimming cost V 3 bases and J 3 bases; bases outside gene matches: 2. The CDR3: CASSEGQGVYEQYF. The CDR3 nucleotides are TGTGCCAGCAGCGAGGGACAGGGGGTCTACGAGCAGTACTTC.

The chain combines TRBV7-2 with TRBJ2-1; D might be TRBD2 (5 bases). V was shortened by 5 bases and J by 4 bases, with 18 bases between the two germline ends. The CDR3 has 16 residues. The germline gives CDR1 SGHTA, CDR2 FQGNSA. CDR3 DNA: TGTGCCAGCAGCCCAAGGGAGCGGCAGCCTTACAATGAGCAGTTCTTC. Translation gives CASSPRERQPYNEQFF.

This clone occurred once. J is TRBJ1-2 and V is TRBV7-2, with 7 bases matching TRBD1. The trim removed 6 bases at V and 1 base at J, leaving 5 bases unmatched. This CDR3 is 14 amino acids long. Germline CDR1 and CDR2: SGHTA and FQGNSA. The CDR3, as DNA: TGTGCCAGCAGACTACAGGGGATTAACTATGGCTACACCTTC. As protein: CASRLQGINYGYTF.

The chain recombines TRBV7-8 with TRBJ2-7; D perhaps matches TRBD2 (5 bases). Trimming shortened V by 1 base and J by 5 bases, and 15 bases separated the two germline ends. Germline assignment: CDR1 SGHVS and CDR2 FQNEAQ. The CDR3 has 15 residues. CDR3 in DNA: TGTGCCAGCAGCTTAGACGGTAGCGAGGAGGACGAGCAGTACTTC. It is translated as CASSLDGSEEDEQYF.

The rearrangement uses TRBV18 and TRBJ2-5, with TRBD2 as a possible D gene (6 bases). V was trimmed by 5 bases and J by 3 bases, leaving 10 bases between them. This CDR3 region has 13 residues. Germline V lookup: CDR1 KGHSH, CDR2 LQKENI. This chain's CDR3 is CASSFPGEETQYF. The CDR3 DNA follows: TGTGCCAGCTCATTTCCGGGGGAAGAGACCCAGTACTTC.

The rearrangement uses TRBV18 and TRBJ2-3, with 9 nucleotides matching TRBD2. V dropped 2 bases and J dropped 5; count of bases not matched to a gene: 5. This CDR3 contains 15 residues. The V gene's germline CDR1 is KGHSH and CDR2 LQKENI. The CDR3 here is CASSPGGGAVDTQYF. The CDR3 nucleotides read TGTGCCAGCTCACCAGGCGGGGGGGCCGTAGATACGCAGTATTTT.

The table lists this clone with a count of one. The chain has TRBV27 and TRBJ2-5; weak D call: TRBD1 (5 bases). CDR1 is MNHEY, CDR2 SMNVEV, per germline (reference sequence). There are 13 residues in the CDR3. Trimming removed 6 bases at V and 4 bases at J, with 12 bases between. The DNA for the CDR3 is TGTGCCAGCAGCCGACAGTTAGGAGAGACCCAGTACTTC. Its translation: CASSRQLGETQYF.

This clone appeared a single time. This chain uses TRBV28 with TRBJ1-3; 7 bases line up with TRBD1. Germline V gene lookup returns CDR1 MDHEN and CDR2 SYDVKM. CDR3 size: 15 residues. The V segment lost 5 bases and the J segment 4 bases; nucleotides outside the gene matches: 8. The CDR3 spells CASSVGGTVGNTIYF. CDR3 in DNA: TGTGCCAGCAGTGTTGGGGGGACAGTCGGAAACACCATATATTTT.

The chain couples TRBV11-1 to TRBJ2-1; TRBD2 matches 13 bases. CDR1 and CDR2 from the germline V gene are SGHAT and FQDESV (reference sequence). V was pared by 6 bases and J by 0 bases, with 2 bases of the junction left unmatched. The CDR3 contains 16 residues. This CDR3 is CASSRTSGSSYNEQFF. The CDR3 nucleotides are TGTGCCAGCAGTCGGACTAGCGGGAGCTCCTACAATGAGCAGTTCTTC.

The chain links TRBV11-3 to TRBJ1-6, with 7 positions matching TRBD1. CDR1 and CDR2 from the germline V gene are SGHNT and YENEEA. The CDR3 has 13 residues. Trimming took 5 bases from V and 8 from J; bases not matched to a gene: 3. Here the CDR3 DNA reads TGTGCCAGCAGCCCCGACAGGGATTCACCCCTCCACTTT. Encoded protein: CASSPDRDSPLHF.

This sequence joins TRBV6-5 and TRBJ1-2; 7 positions agree with TRBD1. CDR1 and CDR2 (germline): MNHEY, SVGAGI. The CDR3 extends over 14 amino acids. V shed 5 bases, J shed 4 bases, and the junction held 7 bases outside the gene matches. DNA for the CDR3: TGTGCCAGCAGTGCTGGACAGGCCCCCTATGGCTACACCTTC. Its translation: CASSAGQAPYGYTF.

This chain uses TRBV30 with TRBJ2-6, with D unresolved. From germline, CDR1 is GTSNPN and CDR2 SVGIG (reference sequence). The CDR3 runs to 15 residues. The V end was cut by 2 bases, the J end by 4 bases, with 12 bases between. In nucleotides, the CDR3 is TGTGCCTGGAGTCCCACTGTGACAGGGGCCAACGTCCTGACTTTC. This gives the protein CAWSPTVTGANVLTF.

CDR3 loop: CASSEGRATEAFF. In DNA form, the CDR3 reads TGTGCCAGCAGTGAAGGCAGGGCCACTGAAGCTTTCTTT. The chain combines TRBV6-1 with TRBJ1-1; tentatively, D is TRBD1 (5 bases). In germline, CDR1 is MNHNS, CDR2 SASEGT. V gave up 1 base and J gave up 4 bases, with 7 bases separating them. This CDR3 has 13 amino acids.

The chain joins TRBV29-1 to TRBJ1-1; D gene uncertain. The CDR3 spans 13 residues. Germline-derived CDR1 and CDR2 are SQVTM and ANQGSEA. Trimming took off 0 bases at V and 8 bases at J, with 13 bases between the two ends. CDR3 region: CSVEDLQVLEAFF. CDR3 bases: TGCAGCGTTGAAGATCTCCAGGTTCTCGAAGCTTTCTTT.

This clone turned up a few times. The chain carries TRBV25-1 and TRBJ1-2; D perhaps matches TRBD1 (6 bases). The CDR3 runs to 11 residues. CDR1 is MGHDK, CDR2 SYGVNS, per germline. V was pared by 9 bases and J by 6 bases, with 11 bases between. CDR3 DNA: TGTGCCAGTGGCACAGGGCATGGCTACACCTTC. Amino acids: CASGTGHGYTF.

The CDR3, as DNA: TGTGCCAGCAGCAGGGACAGGGGGGATCAGCCCCAGCATTTT. Translated: CASSRDRGDQPQHF. This chain connects TRBV6-5 to TRBJ1-5; TRBD1 agrees at 11 bases. The junction had 3 bases not matched to a gene; V was cut back by 6 bases and J by 5 bases. The CDR3 covers 14 residues. Germline lookup yields CDR1 MNHEY and CDR2 SVGAGI.

V gene TRBV6-1 combines with J gene TRBJ2-2; no firm D call. The germline gives CDR1 MNHNS, CDR2 SASEGT. The CDR3 loop spans 17 amino acids. V shed 1 base and J shed 0 bases, with 12 bases lying between them. DNA of the CDR3: TGTGCCAGCAGTGAAGAACTGCTTACGACGAACACCGGGGAGCTGTTTTTT. Residues: CASSEELLTTNTGELFF.

The genes are TRBV11-2 and TRBJ2-3, with D perhaps matching TRBD1 (7 bases). The CDR3 contains 14 residues. Trimming shortened V by 1 base and J by 10 bases, and 15 bases separated the two germline ends. Looked up from germline, CDR1 is SGHAT and CDR2 is FQNNGV. CDR3 bases: TGTGCCAGCAGCTTAGTCAGGGGGGTCCTCGCGCAGTATTTT. Its protein is CASSLVRGVLAQYF.

The V call is TRBV19, the J call TRBJ2-1, with 7 bases aligning to TRBD1. Germline trimming cut 6 bases from V and 2 bases from J; bases unmatched to any gene: 13. CDR3 length: 17 residues. In germline, CDR1 is LNHDA, CDR2 SQIVND (reference sequence). Written as DNA, the CDR3 is TGTGCCAGTAGGACTACAGGGGCCCCCGTCGCCTACAATGAGCAGTTCTTC. This translates into CASRTTGAPVAYNEQFF.

This chain connects TRBV5-4 to TRBJ2-1; D is perhaps TRBD2 (6 bases). CDR1 is SGHNT, CDR2 YYREEE, per germline (reference sequence). The germline V and J ends were trimmed by 3 bases and 3 bases, with 16 bases remaining between them. This CDR3 has 16 residues. CDR3 sequence: CASSSEGQVNYNEQFF. Written as DNA, the CDR3 is TGTGCCAGCAGCTCGGAGGGGCAGGTAAACTACAATGAGCAGTTCTTC. Using reference TRBV5-4 and TRBJ2-1 for the parts outside the CDR3, the full variable domain is ETGVTQSPTHLIKTRGQQVTLRCSSQSGHNTVSWYQQALGQGPQFIFQYYREEENGRGNFPPRFSGLQFPNYSSELNVNALELDDSALYLCASSSEGQVNYNEQFFGPGTRLTVL.

Details on this clone: The junction and the germline gene differ at one end; a read error may be behind it. The CDR3: CSANSRGEQFF. In DNA form, the CDR3 reads TGCAGCGCTAACTCGCGGGGTGAGCAGTTCTTC. The chain recombines TRBV20-1 with TRBJ2-1, with D perhaps TRBD2 (6 bases). Per germline, CDR1 DFQATT and CDR2 SNEGSKA (reference sequence). The CDR3 is 11 residues long.

The gene calls are TRBV11-2 and TRBJ1-2; D might be TRBD1 (6 bases). Trimming removed 0 bases from V and 0 bases from J, with 14 bases in between. Germline assignment: CDR1 SGHAT and CDR2 FQNNGV. The CDR3 is 17 residues long. DNA for the CDR3: TGTGCCAGCAGCTTAGATTCGGGACACCTAGCTAACTATGGCTACACCTTC. It translates to CASSLDSGHLANYGYTF.

The chain carries TRBV18 and TRBJ1-2; possible D gene TRBD1, 5 bases. V dropped 1 base and J dropped 6 bases, with 21 bases sitting between them. From germline, CDR1 is KGHSH and CDR2 LQKENI. This CDR3 is 17 amino acids long. CDR3 nucleotide sequence: TGTGCCAGCTCACCACTCCAACCAGGCCAGGGAGGAAATGGCTACACCTTC. It translates to CASSPLQPGQGGNGYTF.